This is a list of T cell receptor beta chains from one sample in a study of cytomegalovirus exposure and HLA in healthy donors. Assay used: immunoSEQ multiplex PCR; TCRdb lists only in-frame clones, some missing. The sample has nearly 200,000 clones, around 84% seen once. The sample comprised PBMCs. The source is a woman in her twenties or thirties in good health and CMV-seropositive. Both conserved end residues are part of each CDR3. The D gene is left open where the match is weak. Expanded clones get a size class; other rows say once, few or many, or leave the size out.

CDR3 DNA: TGTGCCAGCAGCCTTGCAGGGTTCCATGAGCAGTTCTTC
CDR3 protein: CASSLAGFHEQFF
J gene: TRBJ2-1
clone size: NA
CDR3 length: 13
V gene: TRBV5-4
D gene: NA

CDR3 DNA: TGTGCCTGGAGGGGTCCGGGACAGGGGTATTCGGCTTTCTTT
CDR3 protein: CAWRGPGQGYSAFF
J gene: TRBJ1-1
clone size: NA
CDR3 length: 14
V gene: TRBV30
D gene: TRBD1

CDR3 DNA: TGTGCCAGCAGCGTAGTCATTGGCGGACAGGGGTTATATGGCTACACCTTC
CDR3 protein: CASSVVIGGQGLYGYTF
J gene: TRBJ1-2
clone size: NA
CDR3 length: 17
V gene: TRBV9
D gene: TRBD1

CDR3 DNA: TGTGCCAGCAGATGGGGACAGGGAAGATTTGAAGCTTTCTTT
CDR3 protein: CASRWGQGRFEAFF
J gene: TRBJ1-1
clone size: NA
CDR3 length: 14
V gene: TRBV5-6
D gene: TRBD1

CDR3 DNA: TGCAGCGTTGTCGGGACAGCGGATCAAGAGACCCAGTACTTC
CDR3 protein: CSVVGTADQETQYF
J gene: TRBJ2-5
clone size: NA
CDR3 length: 14
V gene: TRBV29-1
D gene: TRBD1

CDR3 DNA: TGTGCCAGCAGTCCACGGACTAGCTTTAACACCGGGGAGCTGTTTTTT
CDR3 protein: CASSPRTSFNTGELFF
J gene: TRBJ2-2
clone size: NA
CDR3 length: 16
V gene: TRBV28
D gene: TRBD2

CDR3 DNA: TGTGCCAGCAGACGGCGGAGAGGGAGCAATCAGCCCCAGCATTTT
CDR3 protein: CASRRRRGSNQPQHF
J gene: TRBJ1-5
clone size: NA
CDR3 length: 15
V gene: TRBV28
D gene: NA

CDR3 DNA: TGCGCCAGCAGCCACGACAGCTCCTGGGAGCAGTACTTC
CDR3 protein: CASSHDSSWEQYF
J gene: TRBJ2-7
clone size: once
CDR3 length: 13
V gene: TRBV5-1
D gene: NA

CDR3 DNA: TGCAGTGGAGCAGGGATCGACGAGCAGTACTTC
CDR3 protein: CSGAGIDEQYF
J gene: TRBJ2-7
clone size: NA
CDR3 length: 11
V gene: TRBV20-1
D gene: NA

CDR3 DNA: TGCGCCAGCAGCGCGTGGGAGGGCTATGGCTACACCTTC
CDR3 protein: CASSAWEGYGYTF
J gene: TRBJ1-2
clone size: NA
CDR3 length: 13
V gene: TRBV5-1
D gene: NA

CDR3 DNA: TGTGCCAGCAGTTTCCGGGACACCCTTTCCGAGGGCTACACCTTC
CDR3 protein: CASSFRDTLSEGYTF
J gene: TRBJ1-2
clone size: NA
CDR3 length: 15
V gene: TRBV27
D gene: NA

CDR3 DNA: TGCAGCGTTGAAGAAGTAGGGAGAGATACGCAGTATTTT
CDR3 protein: CSVEEVGRDTQYF
J gene: TRBJ2-3
clone size: NA
CDR3 length: 13
V gene: TRBV29-1
D gene: NA

CDR3 DNA: TGTGCCAGCAGGAATCCTCCGGGACAGGGAGTTGGTGGCTACACCTTC
CDR3 protein: CASRNPPGQGVGGYTF
J gene: TRBJ1-2
clone size: few
CDR3 length: 16
V gene: TRBV25-1
D gene: TRBD1

CDR3 DNA: TGTGCCAGCAGGGCTACAGTGAACACTGAAGCTTTCTTT
CDR3 protein: CASRATVNTEAFF
J gene: TRBJ1-1
clone size: NA
CDR3 length: 13
V gene: TRBV6-4
D gene: NA

CDR3 DNA: TGTGCCAGTAGTGGTCGCGGCAGAATAGGGAACACCGGGGAGCTGTTTTTT
CDR3 protein: CASSGRGRIGNTGELFF
J gene: TRBJ2-2
clone size: NA
CDR3 length: 17
V gene: TRBV19
D gene: NA

CDR3 DNA: TGTGCCAGCAGCCCCTACGGACAGGCACAAGAGACCCAGTACTTC
CDR3 protein: CASSPYGQAQETQYF
J gene: TRBJ2-5
clone size: NA
CDR3 length: 15
V gene: TRBV7-9
D gene: TRBD1

CDR3 DNA: TGCGCCAGCAGTCTGAGTCCCGTCTACGAGCAGTACTTC
CDR3 protein: CASSLSPVYEQYF
J gene: TRBJ2-7
clone size: NA
CDR3 length: 13
V gene: TRBV23-1
D gene: NA

CDR3 DNA: TGTGCCAGCAGCCATGGGACTAGCGGGTACAATGAGCAGTTCTTC
CDR3 protein: CASSHGTSGYNEQFF
J gene: TRBJ2-1
clone size: NA
CDR3 length: 15
V gene: TRBV13
D gene: TRBD2

CDR3 DNA: TGTGCCACCAGCAGAGGGTTCGGACAGGACGAGCAGTACTTC
CDR3 protein: CATSRGFGQDEQYF
J gene: TRBJ2-7
clone size: NA
CDR3 length: 14
V gene: TRBV15
D gene: TRBD1

CDR3 DNA: TGTGCCAGCAGCTTAGGAGCCTCCAATCAGCCCCAGCATTTT
CDR3 protein: CASSLGASNQPQHF
J gene: TRBJ1-5
clone size: few
CDR3 length: 14
V gene: TRBV7-9
D gene: NA

CDR3 DNA: TGTGCCACCCAGCGGGAGGGCCCCTACGAGCAGTACTTC
CDR3 protein: CATQREGPYEQYF
J gene: TRBJ2-7
clone size: once
CDR3 length: 13
V gene: TRBV2
D gene: TRBD2

CDR3 DNA: TGTGCCAGTAGTCTAGCGTCGCGGCAAACACCCTACGAGCAGTACTTC
CDR3 protein: CASSLASRQTPYEQYF
J gene: TRBJ2-7
clone size: NA
CDR3 length: 16
V gene: TRBV27
D gene: NA

CDR3 DNA: TGCAGCGTTGACCCAGGCAGCTCTGGAAACACCATATATTTT
CDR3 protein: CSVDPGSSGNTIYF
J gene: TRBJ1-3
clone size: NA
CDR3 length: 14
V gene: TRBV29-1
D gene: NA

CDR3 DNA: TGTGCCAGCAGCTTAGATGGGACAGCCGCGCACACCGGGGAGCTGTTTTTT
CDR3 protein: CASSLDGTAAHTGELFF
J gene: TRBJ2-2
clone size: NA
CDR3 length: 17
V gene: TRBV11-3
D gene: TRBD1

CDR3 DNA: TGCAGCGTTGAAGATGACAGTGTATACGAGCAGTACTTC
CDR3 protein: CSVEDDSVYEQYF
J gene: TRBJ2-7
clone size: NA
CDR3 length: 13
V gene: TRBV29-1
D gene: NA

CDR3 DNA: TGTGCCAGCAGTTTGGGGGCGTATAATGGCTACACCTTC
CDR3 protein: CASSLGAYNGYTF
J gene: TRBJ1-2
clone size: NA
CDR3 length: 13
V gene: TRBV6-5
D gene: NA

CDR3 DNA: TGTGCCAGCACTGAAGCGGGGCGCTCCTACAATGAGCAGTTCTTC
CDR3 protein: CASTEAGRSYNEQFF
J gene: TRBJ2-1
clone size: NA
CDR3 length: 15
V gene: TRBV6-1
D gene: TRBD2

CDR3 DNA: TGTGCCAGCAGCTTCGGTGTCCTCTCCGCCTATGGCTACACCTTC
CDR3 protein: CASSFGVLSAYGYTF
J gene: TRBJ1-2
clone size: few
CDR3 length: 15
V gene: TRBV5-4
D gene: NA

CDR3 DNA: TGTGCCAGCAGCTTCCCAGGGGCGGACACTGAAGCTTTCTTT
CDR3 protein: CASSFPGADTEAFF
J gene: TRBJ1-1
clone size: NA
CDR3 length: 14
V gene: TRBV7-2
D gene: NA

CDR3 DNA: TGCGCCAGCAGCCTACGAGGGGGCGGCTACACCTTC
CDR3 protein: CASSLRGGGYTF
J gene: TRBJ1-2
clone size: few
CDR3 length: 12
V gene: TRBV5-1
D gene: TRBD1

CDR3 DNA: TGTGCCAGCAGTACCTGGACTAGCGGGAGCTTTTACGAGCAGTACTTC
CDR3 protein: CASSTWTSGSFYEQYF
J gene: TRBJ2-7
clone size: NA
CDR3 length: 16
V gene: TRBV27
D gene: TRBD2